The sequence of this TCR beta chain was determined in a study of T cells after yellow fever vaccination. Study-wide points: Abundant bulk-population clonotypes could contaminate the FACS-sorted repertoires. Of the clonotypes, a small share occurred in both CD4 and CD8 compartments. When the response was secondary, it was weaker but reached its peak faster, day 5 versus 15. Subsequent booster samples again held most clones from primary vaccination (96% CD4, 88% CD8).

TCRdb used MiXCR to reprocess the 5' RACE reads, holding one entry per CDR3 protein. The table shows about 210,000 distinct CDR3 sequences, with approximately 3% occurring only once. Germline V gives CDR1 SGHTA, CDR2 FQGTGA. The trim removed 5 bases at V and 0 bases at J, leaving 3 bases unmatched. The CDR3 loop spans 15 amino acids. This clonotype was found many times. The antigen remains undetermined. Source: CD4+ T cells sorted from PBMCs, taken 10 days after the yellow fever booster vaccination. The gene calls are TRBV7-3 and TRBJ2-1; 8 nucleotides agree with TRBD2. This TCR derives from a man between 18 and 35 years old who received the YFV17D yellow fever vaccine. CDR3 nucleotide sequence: TGTGCCAGCAGCCCCCTAGCGGGCTCCTACAATGAGCAGTTCTTC. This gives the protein CASSPLAGSYNEQFF.